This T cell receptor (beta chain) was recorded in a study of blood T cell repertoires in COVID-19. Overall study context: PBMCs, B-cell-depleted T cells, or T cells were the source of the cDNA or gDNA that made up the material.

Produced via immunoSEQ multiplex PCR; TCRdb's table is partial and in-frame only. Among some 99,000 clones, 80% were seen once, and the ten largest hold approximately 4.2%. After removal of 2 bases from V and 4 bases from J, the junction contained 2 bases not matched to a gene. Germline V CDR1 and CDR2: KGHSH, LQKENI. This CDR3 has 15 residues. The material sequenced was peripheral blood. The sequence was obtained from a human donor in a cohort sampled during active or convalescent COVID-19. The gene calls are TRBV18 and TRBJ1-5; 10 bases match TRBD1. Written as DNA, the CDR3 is TGTGCCAGCTCACCAGGACAGGGGGGTAATCAGCCCCAGCATTTT. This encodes CASSPGQGGNQPQHF. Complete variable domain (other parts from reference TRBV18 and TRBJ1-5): NAGVMQNPRHLVRRRGQEARLRCSPMKGHSHVYWYRQLPEEGLKFMVYLQKENIIDESGMPKERFSAEFPKEGPSILRIQQVVRGDSAAYFCASSPGQGGNQPQHFGDGTRLSIL.